Following are 13 T cell receptor beta chains from one sample sequenced in a study of shared clonotypes between healthy human individuals. The method was immunoSEQ multiplex PCR; TCRdb's version includes in-frame clones alone and lacks a portion of them. This sample yields about 2.1 million clones, of which about 93% are seen a single time; about 1.7% belongs to the top ten. Naive CD8 populations comprised CD45RO-negative cells positively selected for CCR7, excluding terminally differentiated effector memory CD45RA+ cells. The sequencing sample was made of naive CD8+ T cells from PBMCs. These receptor sequences come from a man between 18 and 29 years old in good health. Some clones in this sample may be carry-over from other donors' samples.

The chain employs TRBV7-9 and TRBJ2-5; D unresolved. CDR1 and CDR2 (germline): SEHNR, FQNEAQ (reference sequence). With 5 bases removed from V and 4 bases from J, the gap between germline ends came to 8 bases. This CDR3 is built from 12 residues. CDR3 DNA: TGTGCCAGCAGCACCCCCCGAGAGACCCAGTACTTC. It yields the protein CASSTPRETQYF.

A word on this clone: Other DNA sequences in the sample encode the same CDR3. The V gene is TRBV5-1, the J gene TRBJ2-7; no reliable D call. Trimming shortened V by 0 bases and J by 2 bases, and 9 bases separated the two germline ends. Germline CDR1 SGHRS, CDR2 YFSETQ. This CDR3 is built from 14 residues. The CDR3 loop is CASSLDGGTYEQYF. Here the CDR3 DNA reads TGCGCCAGCAGCTTGGACGGCGGTACCTACGAGCAGTACTTC.

This rearrangement joins TRBV7-2 to TRBJ2-7, with D perhaps TRBD1 (6 bases). Trimming stripped 6 bases from V and 2 bases from J, with 17 bases between. The length of the CDR3 is 15 residues. Germline loops: CDR1 SGHTA, CDR2 FQGNSA. CDR3 region: CASRRRVQGAYEQYF. For the CDR3, the DNA is TGTGCCAGCAGAAGAAGAGTACAGGGAGCCTACGAGCAGTACTTC.

The chain combines TRBV10-3 with TRBJ1-2; no definite D call. The CDR3 is 12 amino acids. The V gene's germline CDR1 is ENHRY and CDR2 SYGVKD. With 7 bases removed from V and 6 bases from J, the gap between germline ends came to 12 bases. CDR3 DNA sequence: TGTGCCATCAAGCTTCGGGATAATGGCTACACCTTC. It specifies CAIKLRDNGYTF.

This chain links TRBV5-6 with TRBJ1-5, with a weak D call TRBD1 (6 bases). Germline lookup yields CDR1 SGHDT and CDR2 YYEEEE. V was shortened by 1 base and J by 1 base, with 9 bases between the two germline ends. There are 15 residues in the CDR3. CDR3 coding DNA: TGTGCCAGCAGCTTGAGGGGGGCGAGCAATCAGCCCCAGCATTTT. This codes for CASSLRGASNQPQHF.

The chain recombines TRBV6-1 with TRBJ2-5, with D perhaps TRBD1 or TRBD2 (6 bases each). V lost 1 base and J 1 base, leaving 10 bases between the germline ends. Germline values: CDR1 MNHNS, CDR2 SASEGT. This CDR3 has 15 residues. CDR3 protein: CASSEVWGAQETQYF. The CDR3 DNA sequence: TGTGCCAGCAGTGAAGTTTGGGGGGCCCAAGAGACCCAGTACTTC.

V usage is TRBV2 and J usage is TRBJ2-3; perhaps TRBD2 as D (5 bases). This CDR3 contains 16 residues. V was pared by 3 bases and J by 2 bases, with 15 bases between. Germline CDR1 reads SNHLY; CDR2 reads FYNNEI. DNA for the CDR3: TGTGCCAGCAGTGACCCGGGATCAAAAAACACAGATACGCAGTATTTT. Amino acids: CASSDPGSKNTDTQYF.

The chain employs TRBV6-5 and TRBJ2-3; D is unclear. CDR3 length: 12 residues. V was trimmed by 8 bases and J by 2 bases, leaving 8 bases between them. Germline CDR1 MNHEY, CDR2 SVGAGI. Here the CDR3 DNA reads TGTGCCAGCTTGTCCAACACAGATACGCAGTATTTT. Its translation: CASLSNTDTQYF.

A note on this clone: In the same sample, other DNA sequences code for this CDR3. V gene TRBV9 combines with J gene TRBJ1-2; no clear D gene. Trimming took off 0 bases at V and 4 bases at J, with 7 bases between the two ends. The CDR3 totals 13 residues. Germline V lookup: CDR1 SGDLS, CDR2 YYNGEE. For the CDR3, the DNA is TGTGCCAGCAGCGTAGGTGGTTTCTATGGCTACACCTTC. The encoded protein is CASSVGGFYGYTF.

The V gene is TRBV15, the J gene TRBJ2-7; 7 bases fit TRBD2. Germline values: CDR1 LNHNV, CDR2 YYDKDF (reference sequence). V trimming: 1 base; J trimming: 6 bases; junction bases outside the gene matches: 9. This CDR3 spans 15 amino acids. CDR3 sequence: CATSRVGLGFSEQYF. The DNA for the CDR3 is TGTGCCACCAGCAGAGTCGGACTAGGGTTTTCCGAGCAGTACTTC.

The chain is built from TRBV7-9 and TRBJ2-7, with 11 bases fitting TRBD1. CDR1 is SEHNR and CDR2 is FQNEAQ in the germline V gene (reference sequence). The CDR3 has 15 residues. V gave up 5 bases and J gave up 7 bases; unmatched junction bases: 10. The CDR3 nucleotides read TGTGCCAGCAGCAATCGGGACAGGGGGATAACGGAGCAGTACTTC. Its translation: CASSNRDRGITEQYF. The full variable domain, in which reference TRBV7-9 and TRBJ2-7 provide the parts outside the CDR3, is DTGVSQNPRHKITKRGQNVTFRCDPISEHNRLYWYRQTLGQGPEFLTYFQNEAQLEKSRLLSDRFSAERPKGSFSTLEIQRTEQGDSAMYLCASSNRDRGITEQYFGPGTRLTVT.

The chain recombines TRBV19 with TRBJ2-7; D gene unclear. The ends were cut back, 3 bases at V and 1 base at J, with 13 bases in the middle. Germline V lookup: CDR1 LNHDA, CDR2 SQIVND (reference sequence). This CDR3 region has 15 residues. The CDR3 DNA reads as TGTGCCAGTAGTATTTCTGCCAGTCGGTCCTACGAGCAGTACTTC. Its translation: CASSISASRSYEQYF.

The J gene is TRBJ2-5, the V gene TRBV7-8; 7 bases fit TRBD2. With 5 bases clipped from V and 7 bases from J, the junction kept 13 bases outside the gene matches. Germline loops: CDR1 SGHVS, CDR2 FQNEAQ. The CDR3 loop spans 15 amino acids. The CDR3 reads CASSPSGTPVLTQYF. The DNA of the CDR3 is TGTGCCAGCAGCCCCAGCGGGACTCCGGTCTTGACCCAGTACTTC.